The present TCR beta chain was sequenced within a study of T cells in tumors after PD-1 blockade. TCRdb keeps only in-frame clones here, not all; method: immunoSEQ multiplex PCR. The table lists around 50,000 clones, just under 80% of them singletons. Per germline, CDR1 SGHDT and CDR2 YYEEEE. The CDR3 is 13 residues long. Trimming took off 2 bases at V and 5 bases at J, with 10 bases between the two ends. This rearrangement joins TRBV5-6 to TRBJ1-1; tentative D call: TRBD1 (6 bases). This clonotype originated in a human donor with basal cell carcinoma. Sequenced material: PBMCs, taken before anti-PD-1 treatment. The CDR3 here is CASSLAGVTEAFF. In DNA, the CDR3 is TGTGCCAGCAGCTTAGCAGGGGTTACTGAAGCTTTCTTT.